This TCR beta chain was sequenced for a study of OX40 agonist ivuxolimab in advanced cancers. The table came from immunoSEQ multiplex PCR; TCRdb's copy has only in-frame clones and leaves some out. In the table there are fewer than 65,000 clones, 75% to 90% of which are singletons. The germline gives CDR1 SGHDN, CDR2 FVKESK. Trimming removed 0 bases at V and 5 bases at J, with 6 bases between. The CDR3 runs to 13 residues. The TCR sequence derives from an adult with an advanced solid tumor such as melanoma, head and neck, liver or kidney cancer. The sample in question was CD4+ or CD8+ T cells sorted from blood, obtained in a trial of the OX40 agonist ivuxolimab. V gene TRBV14 combines with J gene TRBJ2-3; weak D call: TRBD1 (6 bases). The CDR3 coding sequence is TGTGCCAGCAGCCAAGACAGGGGAGATACGCAGTATTTT. Amino acids: CASSQDRGDTQYF.